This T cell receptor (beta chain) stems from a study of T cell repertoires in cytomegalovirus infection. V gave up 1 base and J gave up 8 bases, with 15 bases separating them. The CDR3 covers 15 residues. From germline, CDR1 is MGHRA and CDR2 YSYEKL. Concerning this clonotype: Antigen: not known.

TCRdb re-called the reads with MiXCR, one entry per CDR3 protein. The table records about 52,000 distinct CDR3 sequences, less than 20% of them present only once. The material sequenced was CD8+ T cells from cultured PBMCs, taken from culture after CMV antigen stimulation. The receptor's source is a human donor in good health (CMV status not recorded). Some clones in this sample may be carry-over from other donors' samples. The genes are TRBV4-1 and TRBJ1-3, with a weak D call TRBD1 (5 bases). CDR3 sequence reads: CASSQAPGRVDTIYF. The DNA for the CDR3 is TGCGCCAGCAGCCAAGCTCCCGGCAGGGTAGACACCATATATTTT.